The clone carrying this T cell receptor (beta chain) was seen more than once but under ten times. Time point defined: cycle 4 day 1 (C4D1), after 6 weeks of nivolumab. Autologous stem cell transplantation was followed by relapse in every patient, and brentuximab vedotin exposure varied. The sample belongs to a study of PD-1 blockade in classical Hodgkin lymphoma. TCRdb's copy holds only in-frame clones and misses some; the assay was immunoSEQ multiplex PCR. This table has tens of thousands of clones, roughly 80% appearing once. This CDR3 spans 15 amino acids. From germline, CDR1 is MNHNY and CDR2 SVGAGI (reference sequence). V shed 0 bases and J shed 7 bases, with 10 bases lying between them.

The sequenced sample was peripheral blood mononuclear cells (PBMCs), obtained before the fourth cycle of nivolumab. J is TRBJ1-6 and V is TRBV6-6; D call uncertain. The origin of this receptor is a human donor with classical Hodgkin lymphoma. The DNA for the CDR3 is TGTGCCAGCAGTTACTCGGGCCCAACAAATTCACCCCTCCACTTT. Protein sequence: CASSYSGPTNSPLHF.